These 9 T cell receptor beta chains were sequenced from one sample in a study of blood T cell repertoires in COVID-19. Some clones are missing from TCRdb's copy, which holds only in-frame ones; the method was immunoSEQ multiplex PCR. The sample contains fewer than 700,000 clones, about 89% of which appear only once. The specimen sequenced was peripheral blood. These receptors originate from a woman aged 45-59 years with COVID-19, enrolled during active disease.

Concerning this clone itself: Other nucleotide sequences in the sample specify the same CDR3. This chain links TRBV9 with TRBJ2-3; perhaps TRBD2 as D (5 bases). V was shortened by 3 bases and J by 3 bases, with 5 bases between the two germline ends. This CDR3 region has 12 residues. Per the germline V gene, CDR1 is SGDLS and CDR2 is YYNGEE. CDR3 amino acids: CASSAGTDTQYF. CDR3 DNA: TGTGCCAGCAGCGCGGGGACAGATACGCAGTATTTT.

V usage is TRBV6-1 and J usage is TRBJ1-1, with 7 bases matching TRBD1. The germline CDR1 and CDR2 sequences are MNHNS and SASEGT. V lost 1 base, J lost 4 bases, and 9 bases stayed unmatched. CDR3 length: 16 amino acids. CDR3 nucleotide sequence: TGTGCCAGCAGTGAAGGGAAGGGGGCGCCGAGCACTGAAGCTTTCTTT. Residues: CASSEGKGAPSTEAFF.

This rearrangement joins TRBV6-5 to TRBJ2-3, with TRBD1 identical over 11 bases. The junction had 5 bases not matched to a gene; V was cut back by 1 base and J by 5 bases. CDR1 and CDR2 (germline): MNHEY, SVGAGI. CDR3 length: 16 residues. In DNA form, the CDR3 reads TGTGCCAGCAGTTACTATGGGACAGGGGGTAAAGATACGCAGTATTTT. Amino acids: CASSYYGTGGKDTQYF.

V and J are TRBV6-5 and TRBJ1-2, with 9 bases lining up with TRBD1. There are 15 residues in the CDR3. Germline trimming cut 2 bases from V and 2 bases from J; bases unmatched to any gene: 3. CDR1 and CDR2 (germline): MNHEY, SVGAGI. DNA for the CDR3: TGTGCCAGCAGTTACACAGGGGGCGTAAACTATGGCTACACCTTC. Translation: CASSYTGGVNYGYTF.

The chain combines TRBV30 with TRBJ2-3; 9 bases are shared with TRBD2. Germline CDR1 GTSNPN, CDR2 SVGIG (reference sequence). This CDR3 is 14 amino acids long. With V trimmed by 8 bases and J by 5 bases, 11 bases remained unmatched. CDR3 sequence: CALRSGGLKDTQYF. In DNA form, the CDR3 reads TGTGCCCTACGCAGCGGGGGGTTGAAAGATACGCAGTATTTT.

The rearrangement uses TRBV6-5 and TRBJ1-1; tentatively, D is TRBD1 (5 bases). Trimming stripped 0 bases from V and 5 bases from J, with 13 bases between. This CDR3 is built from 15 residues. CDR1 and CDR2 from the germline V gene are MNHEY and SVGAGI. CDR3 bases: TGTGCCAGCAGTTACTCTGCCCCCGCAGGGACTGAAGCTTTCTTT. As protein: CASSYSAPAGTEAFF.

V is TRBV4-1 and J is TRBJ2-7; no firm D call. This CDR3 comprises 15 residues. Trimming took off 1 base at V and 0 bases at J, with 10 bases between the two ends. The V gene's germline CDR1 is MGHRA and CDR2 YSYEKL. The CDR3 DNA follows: TGCGCCAGCAGCCAAGGCTATTCGAGCTCCTACGAGCAGTACTTC. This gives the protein CASSQGYSSSYEQYF.

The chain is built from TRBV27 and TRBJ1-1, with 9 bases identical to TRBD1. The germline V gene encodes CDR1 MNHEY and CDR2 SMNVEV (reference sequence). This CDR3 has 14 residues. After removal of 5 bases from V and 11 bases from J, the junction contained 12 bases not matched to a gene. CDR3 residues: CASSPGTGSWYAFF. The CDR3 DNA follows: TGTGCCAGCAGTCCGGGGACAGGGTCTTGGTACGCTTTCTTT.

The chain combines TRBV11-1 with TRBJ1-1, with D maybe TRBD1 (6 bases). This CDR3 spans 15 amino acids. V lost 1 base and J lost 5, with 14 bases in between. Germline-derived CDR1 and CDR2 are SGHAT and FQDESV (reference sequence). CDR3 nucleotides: TGTGCCAGCAGCTTAGGGCGGGGGGCGATAACTGAAGCTTTCTTT. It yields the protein CASSLGRGAITEAFF. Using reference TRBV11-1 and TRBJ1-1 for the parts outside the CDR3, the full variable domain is EAEVAQSPRYKITEKSQAVAFWCDPISGHATLYWYRQILGQGPELLVQFQDESVVDDSQLPKDRFSAERLKGVDSTLKIQPAELGDSAMYLCASSLGRGAITEAFFGQGTRLTVV.